This T cell receptor beta chain is drawn from a study of blood T cell repertoires in COVID-19. In the authors' workflow: Estimates of nucleated cell counts were drawn from the amplification of reference gene primers. TCRdb's table, derived via immunoSEQ multiplex PCR, lists solely in-frame clones and lacks some. The V and J calls and the clone size are those of that table, but D and trimming were determined from the DNA. Among about 81,000 clones listed, approximately 92% were seen once. Only one count was recorded for this clone. This clonotype originated in a woman of 80 years or more with active COVID-19. The specimen was peripheral blood.

Written as DNA, the CDR3 is TGTGCCAGCAGCAAAGCAGGTACGGGACACCATCCTTCCTACGAGCAGTACTTC. This translates into CASSKAGTGHHPSYEQYF. The chain is built from TRBV21-1 and TRBJ2-7; TRBD1 reflects the table's D call only, with no check against the DNA. TRBV21-1 is termed a pseudogene. The CDR3 extends over 18 amino acids.